This T cell receptor (beta chain) was captured in a study of regulatory T cells in long-lasting Graves disease. Broader study findings: Sharing of public clonotypes was greater in persistent patients (more than 2,500) than in new patients (approximately 940). Persistent Graves' disease cases displayed lower TCR diversity than newly diagnosed ones. Persistent disease samples used TRBV28, TRBJ1-2 and TRBJ2-5 preferentially.

This CDR3 spans 15 amino acids. Germline V gene data show CDR1 as DFQATT and CDR2 as SNEGSKA (reference sequence). The V gene lost 6 bases and the J gene lost 2 bases, with 19 bases spanning the gap. Researchers made TCR beta libraries by using iRepertoire HTBI primers and running Arm-PCR on CDR3 regions. TCRdb processed the multiplex PCR reads anew with MiXCR; each CDR3 protein has one entry. The sample carries hundreds of thousands of distinct CDR3 sequences, less than 25% recorded once. Sample time point: persistent/refractory GD, antithyroid drugs over 5 years with positive TRAb. There was RNA extracted from PBMCs, and the TCR library was made from it. Graves' disease was diagnosed by American Thyroid Association guidelines. This clonotype was found many times. No antigen is known for it.

J is TRBJ1-2 and V is TRBV20-1; D is unresolved. The starting material was peripheral blood mononuclear cells (PBMCs), obtained when the disease was refractory, from a patient treated with antithyroid drugs. The source of this sequence is a female donor with Graves disease. Here the CDR3 DNA reads TGCAGTGCGGCAAAGCTAGGGTCGAGGAACTATGGCTACACCTTC. This encodes CSAAKLGSRNYGYTF.